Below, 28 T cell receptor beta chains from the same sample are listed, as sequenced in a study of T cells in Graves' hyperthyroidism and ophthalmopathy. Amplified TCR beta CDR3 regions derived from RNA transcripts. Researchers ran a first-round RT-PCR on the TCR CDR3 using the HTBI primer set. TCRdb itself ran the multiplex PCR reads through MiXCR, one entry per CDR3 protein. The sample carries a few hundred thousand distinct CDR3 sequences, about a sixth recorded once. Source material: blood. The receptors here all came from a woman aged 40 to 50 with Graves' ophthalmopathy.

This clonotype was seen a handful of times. The CDR3 DNA sequence: TGCAGTGCTAGGCCCGGGACACTAGGTCGGGAGCAGTTCTTC. Its translation is CSARPGTLGREQFF. The V gene is TRBV20-1, the J gene TRBJ2-1; D possibly corresponds to TRBD1 (6 bases). The ends were cut back, 3 bases at V and 10 bases at J, with 19 bases in the middle. CDR1 DFQATT and CDR2 SNEGSKA come from the germline V gene (reference sequence). CDR3 length: 14 amino acids.

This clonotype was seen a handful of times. The DNA for the CDR3 is TGTGCCAGCAGCACTACCCCAGGCAGTGAGCAGTTCTTC. This encodes CASSTTPGSEQFF. The chain couples TRBV27 to TRBJ2-1; D call uncertain. CDR1 and CDR2 from the germline V gene are MNHEY and SMNVEV (reference sequence). V was trimmed by 6 bases and J by 9 bases, leaving 15 bases between them. CDR3 size: 13 residues.

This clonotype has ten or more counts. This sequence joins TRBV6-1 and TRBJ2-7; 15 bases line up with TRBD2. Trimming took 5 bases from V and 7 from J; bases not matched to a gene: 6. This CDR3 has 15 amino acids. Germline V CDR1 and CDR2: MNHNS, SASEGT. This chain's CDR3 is CASSLPGLAGGEQYF. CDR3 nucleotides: TGTGCCAGCAGTTTACCGGGACTAGCGGGAGGAGAGCAGTACTTC.

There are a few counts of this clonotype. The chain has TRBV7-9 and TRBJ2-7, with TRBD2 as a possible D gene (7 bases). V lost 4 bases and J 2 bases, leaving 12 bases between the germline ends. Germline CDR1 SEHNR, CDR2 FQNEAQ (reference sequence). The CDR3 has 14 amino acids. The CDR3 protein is CASSWGGAAYEQYF. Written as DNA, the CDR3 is TGTGCCAGCAGCTGGGGGGGGGCGGCCTACGAGCAGTACTTC.

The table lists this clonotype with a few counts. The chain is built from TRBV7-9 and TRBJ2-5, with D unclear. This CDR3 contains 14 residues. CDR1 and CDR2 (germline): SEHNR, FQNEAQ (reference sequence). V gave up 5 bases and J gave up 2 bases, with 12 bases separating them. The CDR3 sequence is CASSPDPAQETQYF. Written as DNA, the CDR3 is TGTGCCAGCAGCCCGGACCCCGCTCAAGAGACCCAGTACTTC.

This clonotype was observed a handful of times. In DNA form, the CDR3 reads TGCGCCAGCAGCTCCACCGGGACAGGGGTCGGGGAGCAGTACTTC. Encoded protein: CASSSTGTGVGEQYF. The J gene is TRBJ2-7, the V gene TRBV5-1; TRBD1 aligns across 10 bases. The CDR3 sequence is 15 residues long. The germline V gene encodes CDR1 SGHRS and CDR2 YFSETQ. The trim removed 3 bases at V and 7 bases at J, leaving 10 bases unmatched.

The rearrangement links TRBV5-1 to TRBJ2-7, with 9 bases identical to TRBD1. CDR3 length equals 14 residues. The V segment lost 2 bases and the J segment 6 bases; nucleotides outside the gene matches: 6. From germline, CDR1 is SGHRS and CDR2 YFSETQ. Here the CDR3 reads CASSFPGQGTEQYF. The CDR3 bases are TGCGCCAGCAGCTTCCCGGGACAGGGAACCGAGCAGTACTTC.

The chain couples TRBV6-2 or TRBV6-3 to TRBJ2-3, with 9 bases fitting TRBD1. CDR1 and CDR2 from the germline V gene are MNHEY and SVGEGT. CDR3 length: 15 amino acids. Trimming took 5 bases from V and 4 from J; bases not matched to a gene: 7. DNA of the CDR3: TGTGCCAGCAGTAGGGGACAGGGAGACGCAGATACGCAGTATTTT. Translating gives CASSRGQGDADTQYF.

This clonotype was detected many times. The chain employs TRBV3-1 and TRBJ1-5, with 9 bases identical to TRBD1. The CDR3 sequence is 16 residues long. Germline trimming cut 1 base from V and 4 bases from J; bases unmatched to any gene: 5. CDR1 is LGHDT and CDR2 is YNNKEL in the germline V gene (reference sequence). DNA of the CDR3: TGTGCCAGCAGCCAAGGGGGACAGGGACCTAATCAGCCCCAGCATTTT. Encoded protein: CASSQGGQGPNQPQHF.

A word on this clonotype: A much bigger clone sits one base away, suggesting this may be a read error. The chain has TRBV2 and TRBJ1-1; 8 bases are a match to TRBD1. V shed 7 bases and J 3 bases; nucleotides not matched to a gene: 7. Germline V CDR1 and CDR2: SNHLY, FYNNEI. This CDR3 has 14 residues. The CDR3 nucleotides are TGTGCCAGCATAGGACAGGGTGAATACACTGAAGCTTTCTTT. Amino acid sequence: CASIGQGEYTEAFF.

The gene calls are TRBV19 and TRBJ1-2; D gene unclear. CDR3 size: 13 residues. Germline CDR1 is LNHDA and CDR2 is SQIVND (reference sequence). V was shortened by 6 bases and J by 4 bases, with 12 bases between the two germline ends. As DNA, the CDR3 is TGTGCCAGTAGACCGGACTCTGCCTATGGCTACACCTTC. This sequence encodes CASRPDSAYGYTF.

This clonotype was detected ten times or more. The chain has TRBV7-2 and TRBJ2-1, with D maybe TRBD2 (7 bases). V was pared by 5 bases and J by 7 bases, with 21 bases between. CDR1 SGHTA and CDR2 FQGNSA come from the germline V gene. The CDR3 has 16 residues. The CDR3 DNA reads TGTGCCAGCAGCCTGGACCGGGGGGCAGGGTCGAATGAGCAGTTCTTC. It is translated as CASSLDRGAGSNEQFF.

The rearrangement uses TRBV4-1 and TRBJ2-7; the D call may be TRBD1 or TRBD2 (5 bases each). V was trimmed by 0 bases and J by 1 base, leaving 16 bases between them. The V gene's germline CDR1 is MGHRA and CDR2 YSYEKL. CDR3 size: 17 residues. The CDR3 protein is CASSQDRGVTRSYEQYF. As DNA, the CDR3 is TGCGCCAGCAGCCAAGACAGAGGGGTGACCCGATCCTACGAGCAGTACTTC.

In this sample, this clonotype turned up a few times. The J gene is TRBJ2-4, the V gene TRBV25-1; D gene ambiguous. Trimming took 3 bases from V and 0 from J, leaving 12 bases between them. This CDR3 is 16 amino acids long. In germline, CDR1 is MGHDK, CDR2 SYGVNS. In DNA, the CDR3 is TGTGCCAGCAGTGACGGCGGTAGACTAGCCAAAAACATTCAGTACTTC. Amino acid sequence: CASSDGGRLAKNIQYF.

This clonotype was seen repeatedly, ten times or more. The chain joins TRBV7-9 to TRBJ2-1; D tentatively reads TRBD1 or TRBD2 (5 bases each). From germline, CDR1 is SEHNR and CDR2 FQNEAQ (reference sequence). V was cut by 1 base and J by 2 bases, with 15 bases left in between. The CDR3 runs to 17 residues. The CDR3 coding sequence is TGTGCCAGCAGCTTAGTCCGGGACGCCCTCGCCTACAATGAGCAGTTCTTC. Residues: CASSLVRDALAYNEQFF.

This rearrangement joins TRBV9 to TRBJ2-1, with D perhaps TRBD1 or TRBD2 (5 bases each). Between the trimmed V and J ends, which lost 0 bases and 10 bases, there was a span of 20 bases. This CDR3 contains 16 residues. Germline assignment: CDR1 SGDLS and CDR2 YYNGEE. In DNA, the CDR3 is TGTGCCAGCAGCGTAGTTGGGACGGCCAACCCCCAGGAGCAGTTCTTC. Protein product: CASSVVGTANPQEQFF.

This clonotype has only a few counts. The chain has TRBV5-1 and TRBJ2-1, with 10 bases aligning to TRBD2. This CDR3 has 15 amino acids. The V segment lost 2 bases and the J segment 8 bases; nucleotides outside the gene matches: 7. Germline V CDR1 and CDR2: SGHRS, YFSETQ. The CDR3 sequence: CASSFVLAGVDEQFF. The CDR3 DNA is TGCGCCAGCAGCTTTGTCCTAGCGGGGGTAGATGAGCAGTTCTTC.

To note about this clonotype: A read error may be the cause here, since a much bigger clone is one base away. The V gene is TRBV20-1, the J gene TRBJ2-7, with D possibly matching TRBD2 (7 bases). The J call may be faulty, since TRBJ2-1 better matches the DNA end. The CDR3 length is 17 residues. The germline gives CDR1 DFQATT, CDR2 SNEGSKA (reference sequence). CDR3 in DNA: TGCAGTGCTAGAGGGCAGGGGATGGGAGGGAACTCCTACGAGCAGTTCTTC. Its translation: CSARGQGMGGNSYEQFF.

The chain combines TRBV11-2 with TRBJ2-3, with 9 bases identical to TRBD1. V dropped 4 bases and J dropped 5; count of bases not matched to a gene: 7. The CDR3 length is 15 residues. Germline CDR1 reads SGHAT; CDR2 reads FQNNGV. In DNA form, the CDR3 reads TGTGCCAGCAGCTCCGGGACAGGGAGGCAAGATACGCAGTATTTT. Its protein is CASSSGTGRQDTQYF.

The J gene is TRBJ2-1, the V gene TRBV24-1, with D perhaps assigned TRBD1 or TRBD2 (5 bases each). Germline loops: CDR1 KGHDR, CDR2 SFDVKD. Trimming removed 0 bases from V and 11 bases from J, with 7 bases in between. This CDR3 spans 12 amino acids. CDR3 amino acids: CATSDLSGQQFF. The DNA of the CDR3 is TGTGCCACCAGTGATTTGTCGGGACAGCAGTTCTTC.

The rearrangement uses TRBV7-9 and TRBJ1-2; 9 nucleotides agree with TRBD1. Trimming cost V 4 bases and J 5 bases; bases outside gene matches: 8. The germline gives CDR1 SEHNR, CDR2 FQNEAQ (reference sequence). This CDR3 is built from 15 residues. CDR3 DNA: TGTGCCAGCAGCTCGACAGGGGGGGATTTTTATGGCTACACCTTC. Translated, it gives CASSSTGGDFYGYTF. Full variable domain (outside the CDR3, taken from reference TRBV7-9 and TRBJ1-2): DTGVSQNPRHKITKRGQNVTFRCDPISEHNRLYWYRQTLGQGPEFLTYFQNEAQLEKSRLLSDRFSAERPKGSFSTLEIQRTEQGDSAMYLCASSSTGGDFYGYTFGSGTRLTVV.

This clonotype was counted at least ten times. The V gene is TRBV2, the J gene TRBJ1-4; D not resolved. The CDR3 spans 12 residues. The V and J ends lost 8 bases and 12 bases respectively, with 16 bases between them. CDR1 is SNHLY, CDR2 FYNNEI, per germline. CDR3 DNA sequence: TGTGCCAGCGGCCCGTTCTCAGGACAACTGTTTTTT. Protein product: CASGPFSGQLFF.

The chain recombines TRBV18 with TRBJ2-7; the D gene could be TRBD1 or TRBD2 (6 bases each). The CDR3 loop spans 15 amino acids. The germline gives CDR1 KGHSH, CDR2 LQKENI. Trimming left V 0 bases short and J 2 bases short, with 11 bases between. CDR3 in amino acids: CASSPPGGGAYEQYF. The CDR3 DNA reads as TGTGCCAGCTCACCACCCGGGGGCGGTGCCTACGAGCAGTACTTC.

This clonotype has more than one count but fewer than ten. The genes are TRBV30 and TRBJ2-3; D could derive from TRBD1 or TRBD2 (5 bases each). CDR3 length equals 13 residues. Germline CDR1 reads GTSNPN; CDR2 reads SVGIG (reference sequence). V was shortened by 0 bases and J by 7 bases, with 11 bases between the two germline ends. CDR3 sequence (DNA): TGTGCCTGGAGTGTATCAGGGACGAATACGCAGTATTTT. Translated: CAWSVSGTNTQYF. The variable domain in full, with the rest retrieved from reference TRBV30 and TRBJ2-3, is SQTIHQWPATLVQPVGSPLSLECTVEGTSNPNLYWYRQAAGRGLQLLFYSVGIGQISSEVPQNLSASRPQDRQFILSSKKLLLSDSGFYLCAWSVSGTNTQYFGPGTRLTVL.

The CDR3 is CASRLSAAQQETQYF. The DNA for the CDR3 is TGTGCCAGTAGACTCTCTGCGGCACAACAAGAGACCCAGTACTTC. The rearrangement joins TRBV19 to TRBJ2-5; D gene ambiguous. V gave up 6 bases and J gave up 2 bases, with 16 bases separating them. This CDR3 is built from 15 residues. Germline CDR1 reads LNHDA; CDR2 reads SQIVND (reference sequence).

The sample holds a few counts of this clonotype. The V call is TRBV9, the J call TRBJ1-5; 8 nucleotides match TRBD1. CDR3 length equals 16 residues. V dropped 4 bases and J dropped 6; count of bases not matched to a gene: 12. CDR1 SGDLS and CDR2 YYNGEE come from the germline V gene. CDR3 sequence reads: CASSPNGQGMGQPQHF. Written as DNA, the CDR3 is TGTGCCAGCAGCCCAAATGGACAGGGAATGGGTCAGCCCCAGCATTTT.

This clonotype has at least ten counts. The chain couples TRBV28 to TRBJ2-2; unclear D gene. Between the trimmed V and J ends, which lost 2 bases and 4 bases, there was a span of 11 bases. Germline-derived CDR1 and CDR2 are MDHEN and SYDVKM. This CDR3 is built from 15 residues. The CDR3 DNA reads TGTGCCAGCAGTTTAGGGAACTGGGTCACCGGGGAGCTGTTTTTT. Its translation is CASSLGNWVTGELFF.

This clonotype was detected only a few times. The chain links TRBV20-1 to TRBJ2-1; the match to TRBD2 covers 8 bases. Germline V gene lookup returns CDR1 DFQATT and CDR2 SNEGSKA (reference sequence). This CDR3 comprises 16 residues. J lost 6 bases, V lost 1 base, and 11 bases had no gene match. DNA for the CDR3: TGCAGTGCTAGAGGGGGCTATGCGGGAGGTGGCAATGAGCAGTTCTTC. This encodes CSARGGYAGGGNEQFF.